Below are 24 T cell receptor delta chains sequenced from a single sample in a study of gamma-delta chains in newborns, infants, children. TCRdb re-called the reads with CATT. The data hold more than 2,000 delta-chain clones, with around 1% observed a single time. Sequences were obtained from blood. These receptors originate from a child who was a newborn, infant or young child, either healthy, febrile or measles-vaccinated (not recorded which).

This clone was found a few times. TCRdb's listed protein matches a much larger clone and diverges from this DNA's translation at residue 16, likely through a read error; the protein shown comes from the DNA. The genes are TRDV2 and TRDJ3; the match to TRDD3 covers 9 bases. Per germline, CDR1 GEAIGNYY and CDR2 EKD. The CDR3 spans 18 residues. The CDR3 sequence: CACDNLGDSSWDTRQVFF. The CDR3 DNA follows: TGTGCCTGTGACAACTTGGGGGATAGCTCCTGGGACACCCGACAGGTGTTTTTC.

By share of the sample, this clone is large. The sample has other DNA sequences that encode this CDR3 too. The V and J genes are TRDV2 and TRDJ3; 11 bases fit TRDD3. The CDR3 has 19 amino acids. CDR1 and CDR2 from the germline V gene are GEAIGNYY and EKD. J was trimmed by 2 bases and V by 3 bases; bases with no gene match: 8. As DNA, the CDR3 is TGTGCCTGTGACCCATTACTGGGGGATAATCCCTGGGACACCCGACAGATGTTTTTC. It translates to CACDPLLGDNPWDTRQMFF.

This clone was counted many times. This likely came from a read error, as a far larger clone is one base away. Other DNA sequences in this specimen translate into the identical CDR3. The chain links TRDV2 to TRDJ1; TRDD3 might be the D (6 bases). Germline CDR1 is GEAIGNYY and CDR2 is EKD. The CDR3 covers 15 residues. The V gene lost 0 bases and the J gene lost 3 bases, with 13 bases spanning the gap. The CDR3: CACDTVGAYADKLIF. CDR3 DNA sequence: TGTGCCTGTGACACCGTGGGGGCTTACGCCGATAAACTCATCTTT.

This clone was counted ten times or more. Only one base separates this from a far larger clonotype, so it likely reflects a read error. The chain carries TRDV2 and TRDJ2, with 8 bases fitting TRDD3. This CDR3 spans 14 amino acids. CDR1 and CDR2 (germline): GEAIGNYY, EKD. For the CDR3, the DNA is TGTGCCTGTGACACCTGGGGGATGACAGCACAACCCTTCTTT. Translated, it gives CACDTWGMTAQPFF.

This clone has only a few counts. TCRdb's protein, taken from a much larger clone, differs from this DNA's translation at residue 12, likely owing to a read error; the protein displayed comes from the DNA. V is TRDV2 and J is TRDJ1, with 11 bases that match TRDD3. Germline loops: CDR1 GEAIGNYY, CDR2 EKD. The CDR3 has 15 amino acids. CDR3 in DNA: TGTGCCTGTGATGGACTGGGGGATAACACCGATAGACTCATCTTT. Protein: CACDGLGDNTDRLIF.

This clone has a handful of counts. This DNA's translation and the protein TCRdb lists, from a much larger clone, do not match at residue 8, likely due to a read error; the protein shown is translated from the DNA. This chain connects TRDV2 to TRDJ3; D is unclear. The ends were cut back, 2 bases at V and 0 bases at J, with 13 bases in the middle. There are 18 residues in the CDR3. Germline loops: CDR1 GEAIGNYY, CDR2 EKD. CDR3 in DNA: TGTGCCTGTGACAAGTTAGGACACCGCTCCTGGGACACCCGACAGATGTTTTTC. Protein sequence: CACDKLGHRSWDTRQMFF.

To note about this clone: The likely explanation is a read error, given a far larger clone one base away. Additional DNA sequences in this sample encode the identical CDR3. J is TRDJ2 and V is TRDV2; 9 bases match TRDD3. The CDR3 extends over 15 amino acids. The germline V gene encodes CDR1 GEAIGNYY and CDR2 EKD. CDR3 nucleotides: TGTGCCTGCGACACGTGGGGGATAAGGGCAGCACAACTCTTCTTT. This translates into CACDTWGIRAAQLFF.

This clone was seen a handful of times. TCRdb lists the protein of a much larger clone for this DNA, which differs at residue 6, so this is likely a read error; the protein given here is translated from the DNA itself. The chain links TRDV2 to TRDJ3; TRDD3 aligns across 8 bases. Germline CDR1 GEAIGNYY, CDR2 EKD. The length of the CDR3 is 16 residues. Trimming at V came to 0 bases and at J to 6 bases, leaving 3 bases not matched to a gene. Here the CDR3 DNA reads TGTGCCTGTGACACCCGGGGGATAGCGGACACCCGACAGATGTTTTTC. Translating it yields CACDTRGIADTRQMFF.

To note about this clone: TCRdb assigns this DNA the protein of a much larger clone, which departs from its translation at residue 7; this likely reflects a read error, and the protein shown comes from translating the DNA. V and J are TRDV2 and TRDJ1; 12 nucleotides agree with TRDD3. CDR1 is GEAIGNYY, CDR2 EKD, per germline. With 0 bases clipped from V and 6 bases from J, the junction kept 13 bases outside the gene matches. This CDR3 comprises 18 residues. This CDR3 is CACDTVAGGYALENKLIF. The CDR3 region has the DNA TGTGCCTGTGACACCGTTGCTGGGGGATACGCCCTAGAAAATAAACTCATCTTT.

Remarks on this clone: It is likely a read error: a sequence one base away is far more abundant. The sample holds other DNA sequences that translate to the same CDR3. The V and J genes are TRDV2 and TRDJ3, with D tentatively TRDD3 (5 bases). This CDR3 spans 20 amino acids. The V end lost 3 bases, the J end lost 0 bases, and 20 bases lay between the germline ends. The germline gives CDR1 GEAIGNYY, CDR2 EKD. CDR3 region: CACDPATGGPSSWDTRQMFF. CDR3 DNA sequence: TGTGCCTGTGACCCGGCTACTGGAGGACCGAGCTCCTGGGACACCCGACAGATGTTTTTC.

A remark on this clone: The protein held in TCRdb is that of a much larger clone and does not match this DNA's translation at residue 13, likely because of a read error; the protein shown is translated from the DNA. The rearrangement joins TRDV2 to TRDJ3; TRDD3 aligns across 12 bases. CDR1 is GEAIGNYY and CDR2 is EKD in the germline V gene. The CDR3 runs 19 residues. CDR3 region: CACDTVLGDTTWNTRQMFF. The CDR3 nucleotides read TGTGCCTGTGACACCGTACTGGGGGATACCACCTGGAACACCCGACAGATGTTTTTC.

For this clone: TCRdb pairs this DNA with a much larger clone's protein that differs at residue 16, likely a read error; the protein shown was translated from the DNA. The genes are TRDV1 and TRDJ2; possibly TRDD2 for D (9 bases). CDR3 size: 20 residues. The V gene's germline CDR1 is TSWWSYY and CDR2 QGS. The CDR3 DNA sequence: TGTGCTCTTGGGGGAGCCTTCCTACTGGGGGTCAACTTTTTGACATCACAACTCTTCTTT. Its protein product is CALGGAFLLGVNFLTSQLFF.

This chain connects TRDV2 to TRDJ3, with TRDD3 identical over 8 bases. The CDR3 is made up of 19 amino acids. V dropped 1 base and J dropped 0; count of bases not matched to a gene: 7. Looked up from germline, CDR1 is GEAIGNYY and CDR2 is EKD. CDR3 region: CACDTTDGGYSWDTRQMFF. The CDR3 DNA reads as TGTGCCTGTGACACGACGGACGGGGGATACTCCTGGGACACCCGACAGATGTTTTTC.

Of note for this clone: A read error is likely here: a far larger clone is one base away. The chain recombines TRDV2 with TRDJ3, with 9 bases lining up with TRDD3. V lost 0 bases and J lost 0; bases outside the gene matches: 8. The CDR3 runs to 20 residues. CDR1 and CDR2 from the germline V gene are GEAIGNYY and EKD. The CDR3 sequence is CACDTYWGTPRSWDTRQMFF. CDR3 nucleotides: TGTGCCTGTGACACCTACTGGGGGACACCACGCTCCTGGGACACCCGACAGATGTTTTTC.

This clone was recorded many times. This is likely an artifact of a read error, given a far larger clone one base away. This sequence joins TRDV2 and TRDJ2; 7 bases agree with TRDD3. CDR1 is GEAIGNYY, CDR2 EKD, per germline. The CDR3 runs to 15 residues. In DNA form, the CDR3 reads TGTGCCTGTGACACCGTGGGGGACACCACAGCACGACTCTTCTTT. Translated, it gives CACDTVGDTTARLFF.

Worth noting for this clone: TCRdb lists the protein of a much larger clone for this DNA, which differs at residue 12, so this is likely a read error; the protein given here is translated from the DNA itself. The chain recombines TRDV2 with TRDJ3, with 9 bases identical to TRDD3. CDR3 length: 17 residues. CDR1 is GEAIGNYY, CDR2 EKD, per germline. The CDR3 protein is CACDWGISSWDNRQMFF. In DNA form, the CDR3 reads TGTGCCTGTGACTGGGGGATAAGCTCCTGGGACAACCGACAGATGTTTTTC.

This clone occurred a few times. This may be a read error, as it is one base from a much larger clone. The chain uses TRDV2 and TRDJ3; TRDD3 matches 11 bases. This CDR3 spans 19 amino acids. V gave up 3 bases and J gave up 2 bases; unmatched junction bases: 8. Germline-derived CDR1 and CDR2 are GEAIGNYY and EKD. CDR3 amino acids: CACDLLGDMSPWDTRQMFF. The CDR3 bases are TGTGCCTGTGACTTACTGGGGGATATGAGCCCCTGGGACACCCGACAGATGTTTTTC.

The table lists this clone with a few counts. A far larger clone is just one base off, so this is likely a read error. The CDR3 DNA reads TGTGCCCGTGACACCGGACGTAGTTCCTACTGGGGGATGTACAGCTCCTGGGACACCCGACAGATGTTTTTC. Translated, it gives CARDTGRSSYWGMYSSWDTRQMFF. The rearrangement uses TRDV2 and TRDJ3, with 10 positions matching TRDD3. CDR1 and CDR2 from the germline V gene are GEAIGNYY and EKD. The CDR3 runs to 24 residues.

A few counts support this clone. TCRdb has a much larger clone's protein, which differs at residue 15 from the translation of this DNA, likely because of a read error; what is shown is the protein translated from the DNA. The chain uses TRDV2 and TRDJ3; D might be TRDD3 (5 bases). Germline CDR1 is GEAIGNYY and CDR2 is EKD. The CDR3 spans 19 residues. In nucleotides, the CDR3 is TGTGCCTGTGACACGGTGGATGGGTCTGGGACCTGGGACACCCAACAGATGTTTTTC. This translates into CACDTVDGSGTWDTQQMFF.

With respect to this clone: This DNA translates differently at residue 12 from the TCRdb protein, which is that of a much larger clone; a read error is likely, and the protein shown is the DNA's own translation. CDR3 DNA sequence: TGTGCTCTTGGGGGAGCCTTCCTACTGGGGGTCAGCTTTTTGACAGCACAACTCTTCTTT. Translating it yields CALGGAFLLGVSFLTAQLFF. The chain recombines TRDV1 with TRDJ2, with D tentatively TRDD2 (9 bases). V lost 4 bases to trimming and J lost 1 base, with 25 bases between them. Germline CDR1 TSWWSYY, CDR2 QGS. The CDR3 runs 20 residues.

In its sample, this clone is medium-sized. A single base is all that separates this from a far larger clone, so a read error is likely. As DNA, the CDR3 is TGTGCCTGTGACACCTGGGGGACAACACAACTCTTCTTT. This encodes CACDTWGTTQLFF. The genes are TRDV2 and TRDJ2; TRDD3 agrees at 7 bases. The CDR3 sequence is 13 residues long. Per the germline V gene, CDR1 is GEAIGNYY and CDR2 is EKD.

A word on this clone: It is likely a read error: a sequence one base away is far more abundant. It is unclear where the CDR3 begins or ends on the DNA, so no DNA is shown, and the CDR3 is as TCRdb lists it. Other DNA sequences from this sample encode an identical CDR3 as well. V usage is TRDV2 and J usage is TRDJ3; the table's D call, TRDD3, has no DNA check behind it. Germline CDR1 and CDR2: GEAIGNYY and EKD. Counting both end residues, the CDR3 totals 20 amino acids. The CDR3 region is CACDTGTWGIGAWDTRQMFF.

As to this clone: For this DNA, TCRdb reports the protein of a much larger clone, which diverges at residue 10, most likely from a read error; the protein presented here is translated directly from the DNA. The chain has TRDV2 and TRDJ3, with D maybe TRDD3 (5 bases). Germline CDR1 GEAIGNYY, CDR2 EKD. CDR3 size: 17 residues. V was cut by 0 bases and J by 6 bases, with 14 bases left in between. This chain's CDR3 is CACDTVWDELDTRQMFF. The CDR3 nucleotides read TGTGCCTGTGACACCGTCTGGGATGAGCTGGACACCCGACAGATGTTTTTC.

Turning to this clone: A far larger clone is only one base removed, so a read error is likely. Within the sample, other DNA sequences also encode this same CDR3. CDR3 protein: CACDVLGVRRPSSWDTRQMFF. CDR3 sequence (DNA): TGTGCCTGTGATGTACTAGGGGTTCGCCGTCCTAGCTCCTGGGACACCCGACAGATGTTTTTC. The J gene is TRDJ3, the V gene TRDV2; tentatively, D is TRDD2 (5 bases). The CDR3 is made up of 21 amino acids. The germline gives CDR1 GEAIGNYY, CDR2 EKD. Trimming cost V 4 bases and J 0 bases, with 24 bases left between them.